This T cell receptor beta chain comes out of a study of T cell responses to AZD1222 COVID-19 vaccine. The analysis combined second doses at about 4 or about 12 weeks. On this clone: The antigen remains undetermined.

The protocol was immunoSEQ multiplex PCR, while the TCRdb copy is restricted to in-frame clones and leaves out a portion. The sample holds more than 120,000 clones, around 91% seen once. Study results and limitations: Sampling that yielded the repertoires occurred only after the peak T cell response. Targets within unmutated variant regions were reportedly found for nearly half of spike-specific TCRs. Donors in the cohort were predominantly white British and more often female, and clonal diversity was possibly underestimated.

The source of this sequence is an adult who received the AZD1222 COVID-19 vaccine. Specimen: peripheral blood, collected 28 days after the second AZD1222 dose.

The CDR3 DNA reads as TGTGCCAGCAGGATGCCCTGGGGGGGCGCTTCCTACGAGCAGTACTTC. Translation gives CASRMPWGGASYEQYF. This chain links TRBV6-4 with TRBJ2-7; possible D gene TRBD2, 7 bases. The CDR3 totals 16 residues. CDR1 MRHNA and CDR2 SNTAGT come from the germline V gene. Trimming stripped 6 bases from V and 1 base from J, with 19 bases between.